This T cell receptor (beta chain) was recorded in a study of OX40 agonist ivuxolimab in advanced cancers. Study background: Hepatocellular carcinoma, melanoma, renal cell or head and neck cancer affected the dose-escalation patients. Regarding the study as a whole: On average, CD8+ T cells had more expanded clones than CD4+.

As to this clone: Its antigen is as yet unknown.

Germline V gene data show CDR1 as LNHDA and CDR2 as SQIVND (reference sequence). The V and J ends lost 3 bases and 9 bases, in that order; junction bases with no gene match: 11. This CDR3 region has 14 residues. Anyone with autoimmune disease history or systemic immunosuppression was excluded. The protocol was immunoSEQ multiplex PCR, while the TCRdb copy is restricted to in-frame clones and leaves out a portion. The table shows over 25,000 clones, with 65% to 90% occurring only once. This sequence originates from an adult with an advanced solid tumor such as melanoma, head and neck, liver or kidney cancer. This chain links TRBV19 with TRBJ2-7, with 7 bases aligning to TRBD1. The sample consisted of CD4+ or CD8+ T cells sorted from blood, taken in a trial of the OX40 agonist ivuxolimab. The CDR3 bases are TGTGCCAGTAGTATTGGGACAGTGAATAAAGGGCAGTACTTC. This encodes CASSIGTVNKGQYF.